The next 10 T cell receptor beta chains were all read from a single sample in a study of blood T cell repertoires in COVID-19. Method: immunoSEQ multiplex PCR; TCRdb's copy keeps in-frame clones and lacks some. The repertoire holds approximately 210,000 clones, under 90% seen once, with around 10% in the top ten. The material sequenced was PBMCs or T cells enriched from blood (not recorded which). Receptors originate from a woman between 50 and 59 years old with acute COVID-19.

V gene TRBV3-1 (or the pseudogene TRBV3-2) combines with J gene TRBJ1-1; TRBD1 aligns across 9 bases. The CDR3 spans 14 residues. CDR1 LGHDT and CDR2 YNNKEL come from the germline V gene (reference sequence). The junction had 3 bases not matched to a gene; V was cut back by 0 bases and J by 7 bases. Here the CDR3 reads CASSQDPTGGEAFF. The CDR3 bases are TGTGCCAGCAGCCAAGACCCGACAGGGGGTGAAGCTTTCTTT.

The chain joins TRBV5-1 to TRBJ1-6; 8 nucleotides align to TRBD1. V gave up 5 bases and J gave up 9 bases; unmatched junction bases: 4. The CDR3 extends over 13 amino acids. Germline lookup yields CDR1 SGHRS and CDR2 YFSETQ. CDR3 sequence reads: CASSSGGRSPLHF. The DNA of the CDR3 is TGCGCCAGCAGTTCAGGGGGCCGTTCACCCCTCCACTTT. The variable domain in full, with the rest retrieved from reference TRBV5-1 and TRBJ1-6, is KAGVTQTPRYLIKTRGQQVTLSCSPISGHRSVSWYQQTPGQGLQFLFEYFSETQRNKGNFPGRFSGRQFSNSRSEMNVSTLELGDSALYLCASSSGGRSPLHFGNGTRLTVT.

The chain recombines TRBV27 with TRBJ2-5; 7 nucleotides agree with TRBD1. V lost 5 bases, J lost 9 bases, and 15 bases stayed unmatched. The CDR3 is 15 amino acids. The germline gives CDR1 MNHEY, CDR2 SMNVEV (reference sequence). The CDR3 is CASSLSGQPNLAQYF. As DNA, the CDR3 is TGTGCCAGCAGTCTTTCGGGACAGCCGAATCTGGCCCAGTACTTC.

This clone showed up just a few times. This chain joins TRBV28 and TRBJ1-2; a weak D match, TRBD1 (5 bases). The V and J ends lost 3 bases and 7 bases respectively, with 15 bases between them. Germline-derived CDR1 and CDR2 are MDHEN and SYDVKM. This CDR3 spans 14 amino acids. CDR3 in amino acids: CASSFSGRVVGYTF. Here the CDR3 DNA reads TGTGCCAGCAGTTTTTCGGGCAGGGTCGTTGGCTACACCTTC.

The chain links TRBV10-3 to TRBJ2-7, with D possibly TRBD2 on 5 matching bases. The V and J ends lost 3 bases and 7 bases respectively, with 7 bases between them. In germline, CDR1 is ENHRY, CDR2 SYGVKD. The CDR3 runs to 11 residues. CDR3 sequence reads: CAISDPGEQYF. CDR3 DNA: TGTGCCATCAGTGACCCGGGGGAGCAGTACTTC.

This rearrangement joins TRBV9 to TRBJ1-1; the match to TRBD1 covers 9 bases. V shed 0 bases and J 6 bases; nucleotides not matched to a gene: 6. Germline V gene lookup returns CDR1 SGDLS and CDR2 YYNGEE. The CDR3 length is 15 residues. In DNA form, the CDR3 reads TGTGCCAGCAGCGTAGCCGGGACAGGGAATTCTGAAGCTTTCTTT. It encodes CASSVAGTGNSEAFF.

This clone was seen just once. The rearrangement joins TRBV7-2 to TRBJ1-2, with TRBD1 as a possible D gene (6 bases). CDR1 is SGHTA, CDR2 FQGNSA, per germline. The CDR3 covers 13 residues. V was clipped by 1 base and J by 4 bases, with 7 bases between them. CDR3 sequence: CASSLGTAYGYTF. The CDR3 DNA reads as TGTGCCAGCAGCTTAGGGACAGCCTATGGCTACACCTTC.

The gene calls are TRBV28 and TRBJ2-5; 7 bases are shared with TRBD1. The V gene end was trimmed by 5 bases and the J gene end by 1 base; junction bases not matched to a gene: 7. This CDR3 spans 15 amino acids. CDR1 is MDHEN, CDR2 SYDVKM, per germline. The CDR3 nucleotides read TGTGCCAGCAGTCGGGGTACAGGGGCCCAAGAGACCCAGTACTTC. It is translated as CASSRGTGAQETQYF.

The chain has TRBV2 and TRBJ2-5, with 7 bases identical to TRBD1. From germline, CDR1 is SNHLY and CDR2 FYNNEI. The V and J ends lost 7 bases and 1 base, in that order; junction bases with no gene match: 9. CDR3 size: 15 residues. The chain's CDR3 is CASNKMGQLQETQYF. Here the CDR3 DNA reads TGTGCCAGCAATAAAATGGGACAGCTCCAAGAGACCCAGTACTTC.

This clone was seen more than once but under ten times. The gene calls are TRBV4-2 and TRBJ2-3; D may be TRBD1 (6 bases). Trimming stripped 1 base from V and 5 bases from J, with 16 bases between. The CDR3 runs 16 residues. Germline V gene data show CDR1 as LGHNA and CDR2 as YNFKEQ. CDR3 sequence reads: CASSQAFTGSLDTQYF. As DNA, the CDR3 is TGTGCCAGCAGCCAAGCATTTACAGGGTCCCTAGATACGCAGTATTTT.